This T cell receptor beta chain emerged from a study of shared clonotypes between healthy human individuals. Trimming removed 0 bases from V and 6 bases from J, with 8 bases in between. Germline assignment: CDR1 SEHNR and CDR2 FQNEAQ (reference sequence). This CDR3 is built from 13 residues. Naive CD8 cells lacked CD45RO and underwent positive selection for CCR7, leaving out terminally differentiated effector memory CD45RA+ cells. Here immunoSEQ multiplex PCR was the method, and the copy in TCRdb shows in-frame clones only, minus some. The repertoire holds roughly 2 million clones, with approximately 95% as singletons. Note on this clone: This CDR3 is also generated by other DNA sequences in the sample.

Sequenced input: naive CD8+ T cells sorted from blood. The genes are TRBV7-9 and TRBJ1-1; a possible D gene is TRBD1 (6 bases). This receptor was identified in a man younger than 30 in good health. This chain's CDR3 is CASSLAGGPEAFF. CDR3 DNA: TGTGCCAGCAGCTTAGCAGGGGGTCCTGAAGCTTTCTTT.